This T cell receptor (beta chain) was identified in a study of blood T cell repertoires in COVID-19. Germline CDR1 is LNHDA and CDR2 is SQIVND (reference sequence). The CDR3 extends over 15 amino acids. With 3 bases clipped from V and 4 bases from J, the junction kept 5 bases outside the gene matches. The table came from immunoSEQ multiplex PCR; TCRdb's copy has only in-frame clones and leaves some out. The sample records hundreds of thousands of clones, around 91% being singletons. The sequenced material came from PBMCs or T cells enriched from blood (not recorded which). This chain joins TRBV19 and TRBJ1-1; 10 nucleotides line up with TRBD1. This TCR came from a woman aged 18-29 years with acute COVID-19. The CDR3 region is CASSMGTGVRTEAFF. Written as DNA, the CDR3 is TGTGCCAGTAGTATGGGGACAGGGGTCCGCACTGAAGCTTTCTTT.